This T cell receptor (beta chain) was recovered during a study of CD8+CD57+ T cells in acquired aplastic anemia. About the study: When averaged, DNA from sorted CD4+ and CD8+ cells came to about 3 ug. An average of about 10.8 million reads for CD4+ cells was obtained from healthy donors.

V dropped 2 bases and J dropped 5; count of bases not matched to a gene: 8. The CDR3 is made up of 15 amino acids. Per the germline V gene, CDR1 is LNHNV and CDR2 is YYDKDF (reference sequence). Profiling of TCR beta VDJ combinations and CDR3 sequences used genomic DNA as template. Via MiXCR, TCRdb re-called the reads, giving one row per CDR3 protein. In the table there are 60,000 to 75,000 distinct CDR3 sequences, about 50% of which are singletons. The origin of this receptor is a human donor in good health, serving as a control. The genes are TRBV15 and TRBJ2-5, with 7 nucleotides matching TRBD1. The sequenced sample consisted of sorted CD4+, CD8+, or CD8+CD57+ T cells (not recorded which) from PBMCs. CDR3 coding DNA: TGTGCCACCAGCAGAACCCGGAGCAGGGGGGAGACCCAGTACTTC. Protein product: CATSRTRSRGETQYF.